The 9 T cell receptor beta chains presented below share a single source sample, sequenced in a study of blood T cells in healthy people across ages. Then a second PCR, running roughly 6 to 11 cycles, was carried out with a sample-barcoded 5' primer and a J-beta primer mix. TCRdb recomputed calls from the 5' RACE reads with MiXCR, one row per CDR3 protein. The sample lists some 710,000 distinct CDR3 sequences, more than 35% occurring once. The sample was blood. All receptors come from an elderly man in good health.

The rearrangement links TRBV7-9 to TRBJ2-7; maybe TRBD1 (7 bases). The V gene's germline CDR1 is SEHNR and CDR2 FQNEAQ (reference sequence). V was pared by 4 bases and J by 7 bases, with 11 bases between. There are 12 residues in the CDR3. The chain's CDR3 is CASSWPGGEQYF. CDR3 DNA: TGTGCCAGCAGCTGGCCAGGGGGGGAGCAGTACTTC.

The genes are TRBV20-1 and TRBJ2-7; D is possibly TRBD2 (6 bases). The CDR3 has 14 amino acids. CDR1 and CDR2 from the germline V gene are DFQATT and SNEGSKA (reference sequence). Trimming removed 5 bases from V and 2 bases from J, with 16 bases in between. CDR3 nucleotide sequence: TGCAGTGCTCCCGAGGAGGGCCTGGCCTACGAGCAGTACTTC. Its protein product is CSAPEEGLAYEQYF.

This clonotype was seen a handful of times. The V gene is TRBV27, the J gene TRBJ2-7; the D is unclear. CDR3 size: 13 residues. Per the germline V gene, CDR1 is MNHEY and CDR2 is SMNVEV (reference sequence). The V end lost 5 bases, the J end lost 6 bases, and 14 bases lay between the germline ends. CDR3: CASSRSKAVEQYF. The CDR3 DNA reads TGTGCCAGCAGTAGGTCAAAGGCGGTCGAGCAGTACTTC.

This clonotype has at least ten counts. The chain joins TRBV20-1 to TRBJ2-6, with 7 bases lining up with TRBD1. This CDR3 has 14 residues. The V gene end was trimmed by 5 bases and the J gene end by 2 bases; junction bases not matched to a gene: 3. Germline V CDR1 and CDR2: DFQATT, SNEGSKA (reference sequence). The CDR3 here is CSAETGPGANVLTF. The CDR3 coding sequence is TGCAGTGCTGAGACAGGGCCTGGGGCCAACGTCCTGACTTTC.

J is TRBJ1-1 and V is TRBV12-3 or TRBV12-4, with a tentative D call TRBD1 (5 bases). The CDR3 runs 14 residues. Deletions cut 1 base from V and 4 bases from J, with 10 bases between. CDR3 sequence (DNA): TGTGCCAGCAGTTTAGAAAGGGGAGGCACTGAAGCTTTCTTT. Protein sequence: CASSLERGGTEAFF.

This rearrangement joins TRBV6-5 to TRBJ2-4, with TRBD2 as a possible D gene (6 bases). The DNA matches TRBJ2-7 better at its end, which makes the J call doubtful. The germline CDR1 and CDR2 sequences are MNHEY and SVGAGI. The CDR3 has 14 residues. CDR3 in amino acids: CASSTSPILSEQYF. The DNA of the CDR3 is TGTGCCAGCAGCACTAGCCCTATCTTATCCGAGCAGTACTTC.

The chain employs TRBV5-1 and TRBJ2-2; D not resolved. The CDR3 spans 15 residues. Trimming cost V 4 bases and J 0 bases, with 10 bases left between them. Germline lookup yields CDR1 SGHRS and CDR2 YFSETQ. CDR3 loop: CASSLYNSNTGELFF. The CDR3 bases are TGCGCCAGCAGCCTATACAATTCGAACACCGGGGAGCTGTTTTTT.

This clonotype was seen a single time. One end of the junction is discordant with germline, which a read error may explain. CDR3 DNA: TGTGCCAGCAGCACTCGAAGCGGGTACCAAGAGGCCCAGTACTTC. Protein product: CASSTRSGYQEAQYF. The rearrangement joins TRBV5-4 to TRBJ2-5; D possibly corresponds to TRBD2 (6 bases). CDR3 length equals 15 residues. CDR1 SGHNT and CDR2 YYREEE come from the germline V gene (reference sequence).

The chain employs TRBV20-1 and TRBJ2-4, with TRBD1 matching over 7 bases. CDR3 length equals 14 residues. Germline values: CDR1 DFQATT, CDR2 SNEGSKA (reference sequence). Trimming removed 1 base from V and 5 bases from J; junction bases left unmatched: 5. CDR3 protein: CSARVGGEENIQYF. CDR3 nucleotides: TGCAGTGCTAGAGTAGGGGGCGAGGAAAACATTCAGTACTTC.